Listed here are 5 T cell receptor beta chains from one sample, sequenced in a study of T cells after yellow fever vaccination. TCRdb itself ran the 5' RACE reads through MiXCR, one entry per CDR3 protein. Of over 130,000 distinct CDR3 sequences in the sample, roughly 8% were seen once. This material consisted of CD4+ T cells sorted from PBMCs, taken 5 days after the yellow fever booster vaccination. The source of these receptors is a man under 40 who received the YFV17D yellow fever vaccine.

There are many counts of this clonotype. The chain carries TRBV20-1 and TRBJ2-5; D remains unclear. V lost 7 bases to trimming and J lost 1 base, with 7 bases between them. Germline V gene sequence: CDR1 DFQATT, CDR2 SNEGSKA (reference sequence). CDR3 size: 11 residues. In DNA form, the CDR3 reads TGCAGTGGCACGTTCCAAGAGACCCAGTACTTC. It translates to CSGTFQETQYF.

With respect to this clonotype: With a much larger clone just one base away, this may be a read error. This sequence joins TRBV5-1 and TRBJ2-1, with D possibly being TRBD2 (5 bases). The CDR3 length is 15 residues. CDR1 SGHRS and CDR2 YFSETQ come from the germline V gene. CDR3 bases: TGCGCCAGCAGCTTGAGTACGGGAAGCTACAATGAGCAGCTCTTC. Amino acid sequence: CASSLSTGSYNEQLF. Supplemented by reference TRBV5-1 and TRBJ2-1, the full variable domain reads KAGVTQTPRYLIKTRGQQVTLSCSPISGHRSVSWYQQTPGQGLQFLFEYFSETQRNKGNFPGRFSGRQFSNSRSEMNVSTLELGDSALYLCASSLSTGSYNEQLFGPGTRLTVL.

This clonotype was observed at least ten times. The chain employs TRBV20-1 and TRBJ2-7, with TRBD2 matching over 7 bases. The J segment lost 2 bases and the V segment lost 3 bases, leaving 7 bases of the junction unmatched. Germline CDR1 is DFQATT and CDR2 is SNEGSKA (reference sequence). CDR3 length: 14 residues. CDR3 in DNA: TGCAGTGCTAGGCTGAAGGCGGGAGCCTACGAGCAGTACTTC. This translates into CSARLKAGAYEQYF.

This clonotype has a count of ten or more. The V gene is TRBV12-3 or TRBV12-4, the J gene TRBJ1-4; D gene ambiguous. V was clipped by 6 bases and J by 8 bases, with 13 bases between them. CDR3 length equals 13 residues. The CDR3 reads CASSQMQEEKLFF. The CDR3 DNA reads TGTGCCAGCAGCCAAATGCAGGAGGAAAAACTGTTTTTT.

This chain connects TRBV5-6 to TRBJ2-1; D is unresolved. The V gene lost 10 bases and the J gene lost 3 bases, with 17 bases spanning the gap. Germline V gene lookup returns CDR1 SGHDT and CDR2 YYEEEE. The CDR3 runs to 14 residues. The CDR3 nucleotides are TGTGCCGGCACAAAAACCGGCGTCTACAATGAGCAGTTCTTC. Translated: CAGTKTGVYNEQFF.